This TCR beta chain was profiled in a study of chemoradiotherapy in HPV16-positive cancers. Looking at the study overall: Candidate HPV-specific T-cell clones and common TCR motifs came from functional assays in a couple of HPV16-positive patients. The study's findings and limits: Only a couple of HPV16-positive patients supplied the functional HPV-specificity definition. Candidate HPV-specific clones and E7-related TCR motifs grew in tumor during treatment.

This clone occurred a few times. Its antigen is undetermined. The CDR3 has 14 residues. The trim removed 2 bases at V and 2 bases at J, leaving 2 bases unmatched. Germline CDR1 is SGHTA and CDR2 is FQGNSA. Sequenced by immunoSEQ multiplex PCR; TCRdb stores in-frame clones only, minus some. The sample holds a few hundred clones, around four fifths seen once. The receptor's source is a human donor with HPV-associated anogenital cancer. This sequence joins TRBV7-2 and TRBJ2-7, with TRBD1 matching over 8 bases. This specimen was tumor tissue, taken from a patient who underwent chemoradiotherapy. CDR3 in amino acids: CASSLLTGAYEQYF. CDR3 nucleotides: TGTGCCAGCAGCTTACTGACAGGGGCCTACGAGCAGTACTTC. Full variable domain (missing parts from reference TRBV7-2 and TRBJ2-7): GAGVSQSPSNKVTEKGKDVELRCDPISGHTALYWYRQSLGQGLEFLIYFQGNSAPDKSGLPSDRFSAERTGGSVSTLTIQRTQQEDSAVYLCASSLLTGAYEQYFGPGTRLTVT.